The 25 T cell receptor beta chains given below trace back to one sample, sequenced in a study of vaccination effects on CD4 cells after COVID-19. These receptors have no identified antigens. Antigen-specific CD4+ T cells were expanded with viral peptide pools in the ViraFEST assay before sequencing. Subsequent to roughly 9 days of culture, CD4+ T cells were isolated. Each participant received a vaccine that was either BNT162b2 or mRNA-1273, given as two doses. Data came from immunoSEQ multiplex PCR; TCRdb stores just in-frame clones and leaves some out. The repertoire has tens of thousands of clones, 65% to 85% of them found once; the top ten carry around a tenth. Sequencing was performed on CD4+ T cells from PBMCs cultured with HCoV-229E spike peptides, taken after COVID-19 vaccination. All receptors derive from a human donor who received a COVID-19 vaccine.

The genes are TRBV18 and TRBJ2-7, with D perhaps being TRBD1 or TRBD2 (5 bases each). The CDR3 length is 13 residues. The V end was cut by 3 bases, the J end by 7 bases, with 13 bases between. Looked up from germline, CDR1 is KGHSH and CDR2 is LQKENI. CDR3 sequence reads: CASSPGPMREQYF. DNA of the CDR3: TGTGCCAGCTCACCGGGACCCATGCGGGAGCAGTACTTC.

The chain recombines TRBV19 with TRBJ2-3; TRBD2 matches at 13 bases. Germline values: CDR1 LNHDA, CDR2 SQIVND (reference sequence). V was clipped by 2 bases and J by 6 bases; unmatched bases: 2. CDR3 length equals 15 residues. The CDR3 reads CASSISLAGGDTQYF. DNA of the CDR3: TGTGCCAGTAGTATATCACTAGCGGGGGGGGATACGCAGTATTTT.

V gene TRBV11-2 combines with J gene TRBJ1-1; weak D call: TRBD1 (5 bases). Trimming took off 3 bases at V and 1 base at J, with 18 bases between the two ends. Germline V gene sequence: CDR1 SGHAT, CDR2 FQNNGV. The CDR3 covers 17 residues. The CDR3 DNA sequence: TGTGCCAGCAGCTTGCGGGGGAGAACCCGACGGAACACTGAAGCTTTCTTT. The encoded protein is CASSLRGRTRRNTEAFF.

This chain connects TRBV12-3 or TRBV12-4 to TRBJ2-5; no clear D gene. V was cut by 5 bases and J by 4 bases, with 11 bases left in between. The CDR3 contains 13 residues. This CDR3 reads CASSPATGETQYF. The CDR3 DNA reads as TGTGCCAGCAGTCCCGCCACGGGAGAGACCCAGTACTTC.

The rearrangement joins TRBV11-3 to TRBJ1-1; maybe TRBD1 (6 bases). With 6 bases removed from V and 1 base from J, the gap between germline ends came to 12 bases. Germline values: CDR1 SGHNT, CDR2 YENEEA. CDR3 length equals 14 residues. The CDR3 reads CASSEGGTNTEAFF. In DNA, the CDR3 is TGTGCCAGCAGTGAAGGGGGGACGAACACTGAAGCTTTCTTT.

V is TRBV5-1 and J is TRBJ2-7; D is perhaps TRBD1 (5 bases). With 0 bases removed from V and 3 bases from J, the gap between germline ends came to 16 bases. This CDR3 has 16 amino acids. Germline CDR1 SGHRS, CDR2 YFSETQ. CDR3 sequence reads: CASSLANAGPGYEQYF. Here the CDR3 DNA reads TGCGCCAGCAGCTTGGCCAACGCAGGGCCAGGCTACGAGCAGTACTTC.

The chain recombines TRBV5-1 with TRBJ2-3; 7 nucleotides line up with TRBD1. CDR3 length: 14 residues. The J segment lost 0 bases and the V segment lost 6 bases, leaving 4 bases of the junction unmatched. Per germline, CDR1 SGHRS and CDR2 YFSETQ. CDR3 nucleotides: TGCGCCAGCACGACAGGGCCTAGCACAGATACGCAGTATTTT. Its protein product is CASTTGPSTDTQYF.

The gene calls are TRBV30 and TRBJ2-5; tentatively, D is TRBD1 (7 bases). Deletions cut 5 bases from V and 1 base from J, with 11 bases between. The CDR3 runs to 13 residues. Per germline, CDR1 GTSNPN and CDR2 SVGIG (reference sequence). The CDR3 reads CAWAGQPQETQYF. The CDR3 nucleotides are TGTGCCTGGGCGGGACAGCCCCAAGAGACCCAGTACTTC.

The V call is TRBV6-6, the J call TRBJ2-5; either TRBD1 or TRBD2 may fit D (5 bases each). V was trimmed by 0 bases and J by 7 bases, leaving 12 bases between them. Germline-derived CDR1 and CDR2 are MNHNY and SVGAGI (reference sequence). This CDR3 is 14 amino acids long. CDR3 coding DNA: TGTGCCAGCAGTTACTCGACAGCGGACGGGACCCAGTACTTC. Its translation is CASSYSTADGTQYF.

The chain joins TRBV5-6 to TRBJ2-7, with D unresolved. The germline V gene has CDR1 SGHDT and CDR2 YYEEEE. This CDR3 region has 14 residues. V gave up 4 bases and J gave up 0 bases, with 11 bases separating them. Here the CDR3 DNA reads TGTGCCAGCAGCGACTCGACAAGCTCCTACGAGCAGTACTTC. Translation: CASSDSTSSYEQYF. The complete variable domain, with remaining parts taken from reference TRBV5-6 and TRBJ2-7, reads DAGVTQSPTHLIKTRGQQVTLRCSPKSGHDTVSWYQQALGQGPQFIFQYYEEEERQRGNFPDRFSGHQFPNYSSELNVNALLLGDSALYLCASSDSTSSYEQYFGPGTRLTVT.

This chain joins TRBV6-5 and TRBJ1-2; TRBD1 might be the D (5 bases). V lost 8 bases to trimming and J lost 1 base, with 17 bases between them. The CDR3 is made up of 15 amino acids. Germline lookup yields CDR1 MNHEY and CDR2 SVGAGI. The CDR3 DNA reads TGTGCCAGCGGAAATTCCGGGACTTATAACTATGGCTACACCTTC. It yields the protein CASGNSGTYNYGYTF.

The chain combines TRBV6-5 with TRBJ2-4; 10 bases agree with TRBD1. Germline trimming cut 8 bases from V and 2 bases from J; bases unmatched to any gene: 3. The length of the CDR3 is 14 residues. Germline CDR1 MNHEY, CDR2 SVGAGI. The DNA of the CDR3 is TGTGCCAGCCGGACAGGGGGGACCAAAAACATTCAGTACTTC. Protein sequence: CASRTGGTKNIQYF.

The chain employs TRBV19 and TRBJ2-1; 9 bases match TRBD2. Losses at the gene ends were 6 bases for V and 10 bases for J; bases not matched to a gene: 13. This CDR3 has 15 residues. Per the germline V gene, CDR1 is LNHDA and CDR2 is SQIVND (reference sequence). The DNA of the CDR3 is TGTGCCAGTAGAACCGGGACTAGCAATCCCGCGGAGCAGTTCTTC. Translating it yields CASRTGTSNPAEQFF. The entire variable domain, with the rest obtained from reference TRBV19 and TRBJ2-1, is as follows: DGGITQSPKYLFRKEGQNVTLSCEQNLNHDAMYWYRQDPGQGLRLIYYSQIVNDFQKGDIAEGYSVSREKKESFPLTVTSAQKNPTAFYLCASRTGTSNPAEQFFGPGTRLTVL.

The chain couples TRBV4-1 to TRBJ1-1, with 10 bases fitting TRBD1. After removal of 6 bases from V and 6 bases from J, the junction contained 10 bases not matched to a gene. The CDR3 spans 15 residues. Germline V lookup: CDR1 MGHRA, CDR2 YSYEKL. The CDR3 protein is CASRRTGGGRAEAFF. CDR3 nucleotide sequence: TGCGCCAGCAGGAGGACAGGGGGAGGACGCGCTGAAGCTTTCTTT.

V and J are TRBV6-2 or TRBV6-3 and TRBJ2-5; maybe TRBD1 (5 bases). CDR1 is MNHEY and CDR2 is SVGEGT in the germline V gene. V lost 4 bases, J lost 0 bases, and 12 bases lay in between. This CDR3 has 15 amino acids. CDR3 residues: CASSSSDTYQETQYF. The CDR3 coding sequence is TGTGCCAGCAGTTCGTCGGACACTTACCAAGAGACCCAGTACTTC.

The V call is TRBV10-3, the J call TRBJ2-1; D unresolved. V was trimmed by 6 bases and J by 8 bases, leaving 17 bases between them. Germline CDR1 reads ENHRY; CDR2 reads SYGVKD. The CDR3 covers 14 residues. This CDR3 reads CAIRAGQDVDEQFF. The CDR3 DNA is TGTGCCATCAGGGCCGGTCAGGATGTCGATGAGCAGTTCTTC.

The chain employs TRBV30 and TRBJ1-5; D unclear. The CDR3 runs 13 residues. Germline loops: CDR1 GTSNPN, CDR2 SVGIG (reference sequence). V was shortened by 3 bases and J by 2 bases, with 8 bases between the two germline ends. CDR3 residues: CAWRGGGNQPQHF. DNA of the CDR3: TGTGCCTGGAGGGGCGGGGGCAATCAGCCCCAGCATTTT.

This clone was observed a handful of times. The chain uses TRBV19 and TRBJ1-6; TRBD1 agrees at 9 bases. V dropped 4 bases and J dropped 6; count of bases not matched to a gene: 4. The CDR3 consists of 15 residues. Germline loops: CDR1 LNHDA, CDR2 SQIVND (reference sequence). CDR3 amino acids: CASSTGQGVNSPLHF. CDR3 sequence (DNA): TGTGCCAGTAGTACGGGACAGGGCGTTAATTCACCCCTCCACTTT. Looking up the rest from reference TRBV19 and TRBJ1-6 gives the full variable domain: DGGITQSPKYLFRKEGQNVTLSCEQNLNHDAMYWYRQDPGQGLRLIYYSQIVNDFQKGDIAEGYSVSREKKESFPLTVTSAQKNPTAFYLCASSTGQGVNSPLHFGNGTRLTVT.

In DNA, the CDR3 is TGCGCCAGCAGCACCGCTGACAGGTCTATCACTGAAGCTTTCTTT. Residues: CASSTADRSITEAFF. The V and J genes are TRBV5-1 and TRBJ1-1; D might be TRBD1 (6 bases). The CDR3 sequence is 15 residues long. CDR1 is SGHRS, CDR2 YFSETQ, per germline. V lost 4 bases and J 4 bases, leaving 17 bases between the germline ends.

The J gene is TRBJ1-1, the V gene TRBV29-1; D is perhaps TRBD1 (6 bases). V lost 5 bases to trimming and J lost 0 bases, with 10 bases between them. Germline CDR1 is SQVTM and CDR2 is ANQGSEA. This CDR3 spans 13 amino acids. This chain's CDR3 is CSVSDSMNTEAFF. The CDR3 coding sequence is TGCAGCGTTTCGGACAGTATGAACACTGAAGCTTTCTTT.

CDR3 residues: CATLTLGPSYEQYF. As DNA, the CDR3 is TGTGCCACACTAACCCTCGGTCCTTCCTACGAGCAGTACTTC. The chain combines TRBV6-5 with TRBJ2-7; D is unresolved. Trimming removed 10 bases from V and 1 base from J, with 17 bases in between. Per the germline V gene, CDR1 is MNHEY and CDR2 is SVGAGI. The CDR3 runs 14 residues.

This clone is judged medium-sized (0.01 to 0.1%). The chain employs TRBV7-2 and TRBJ1-4, with unresolved D. The CDR3 covers 17 residues. Germline-derived CDR1 and CDR2 are SGHTA and FQGNSA. V was clipped by 3 bases and J by 3 bases, with 17 bases between them. The CDR3 region is CASSFYSAGSANEKLFF. The DNA for the CDR3 is TGTGCCAGCAGCTTCTACTCGGCCGGTTCGGCTAATGAAAAACTGTTTTTT.

The chain has TRBV4-1 and TRBJ2-6; TRBD2 is a possible D gene (5 bases). Germline assignment: CDR1 MGHRA and CDR2 YSYEKL. The length of the CDR3 is 17 residues. V gave up 3 bases and J gave up 1 base, with 13 bases separating them. CDR3 bases: TGCGCCAGCAGCCAGCCGGCGAGAGGGTCTGGGGCCAACGTCCTGACTTTC. Translating it yields CASSQPARGSGANVLTF.

The chain uses TRBV7-8 and TRBJ1-5, with D perhaps matching TRBD1 (6 bases). CDR1 is SGHVS and CDR2 is FQNEAQ in the germline V gene. This CDR3 comprises 18 residues. The germline V and J ends were trimmed by 2 bases and 0 bases, with 17 bases remaining between them. CDR3 nucleotides: TGTGCCAGCAGCTTATCCCCACAGGGTGGGGATAGCAATCAGCCCCAGCATTTT. The encoded protein is CASSLSPQGGDSNQPQHF.

V gene TRBV19 combines with J gene TRBJ2-2, with 9 bases fitting TRBD1. The CDR3 consists of 15 residues. V trimming: 5 bases; J trimming: 6 bases; junction bases outside the gene matches: 7. Germline V gives CDR1 LNHDA, CDR2 SQIVND (reference sequence). CDR3 sequence: CASSGTGTVAGELFF. In DNA form, the CDR3 reads TGTGCCAGTAGTGGGACAGGGACAGTGGCCGGGGAGCTGTTTTTT.